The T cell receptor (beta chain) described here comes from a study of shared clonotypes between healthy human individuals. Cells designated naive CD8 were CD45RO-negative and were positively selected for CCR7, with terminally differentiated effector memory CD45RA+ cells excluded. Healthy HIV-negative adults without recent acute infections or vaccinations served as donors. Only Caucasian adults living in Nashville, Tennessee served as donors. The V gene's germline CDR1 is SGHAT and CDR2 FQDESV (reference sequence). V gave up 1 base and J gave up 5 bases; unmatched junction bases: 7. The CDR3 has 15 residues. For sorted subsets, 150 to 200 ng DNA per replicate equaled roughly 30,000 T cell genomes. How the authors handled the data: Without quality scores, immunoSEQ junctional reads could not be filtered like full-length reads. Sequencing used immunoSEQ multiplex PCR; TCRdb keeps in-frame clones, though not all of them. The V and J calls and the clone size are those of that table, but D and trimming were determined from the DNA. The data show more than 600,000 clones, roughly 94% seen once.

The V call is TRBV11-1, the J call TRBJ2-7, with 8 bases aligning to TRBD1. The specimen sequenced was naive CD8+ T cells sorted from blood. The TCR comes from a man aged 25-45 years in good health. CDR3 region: CASSLDRGAAHEQYF. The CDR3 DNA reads TGTGCCAGCAGCTTAGACAGGGGGGCCGCCCACGAGCAGTACTTC.